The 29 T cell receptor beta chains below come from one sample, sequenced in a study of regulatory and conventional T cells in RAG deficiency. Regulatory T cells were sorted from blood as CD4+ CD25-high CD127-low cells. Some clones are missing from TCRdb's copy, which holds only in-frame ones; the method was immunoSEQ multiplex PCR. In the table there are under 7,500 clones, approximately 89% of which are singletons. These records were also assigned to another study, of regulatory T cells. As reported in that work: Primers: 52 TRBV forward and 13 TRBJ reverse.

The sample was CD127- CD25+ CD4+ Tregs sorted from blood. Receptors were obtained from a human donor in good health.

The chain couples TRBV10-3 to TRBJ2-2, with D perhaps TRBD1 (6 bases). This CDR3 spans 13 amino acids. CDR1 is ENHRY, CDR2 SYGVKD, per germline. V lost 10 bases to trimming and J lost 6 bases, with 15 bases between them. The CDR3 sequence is CATRGTSAGELFF. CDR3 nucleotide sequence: TGTGCCACAAGGGGGACCTCCGCCGGGGAGCTGTTTTTT.

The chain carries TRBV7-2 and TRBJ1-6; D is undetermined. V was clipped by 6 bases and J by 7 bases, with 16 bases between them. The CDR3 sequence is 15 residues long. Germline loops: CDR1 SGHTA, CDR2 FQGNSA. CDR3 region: CASRTVSGGNSPLHF. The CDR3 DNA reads TGTGCCAGCAGAACCGTGTCGGGTGGGAATTCACCCCTCCACTTT. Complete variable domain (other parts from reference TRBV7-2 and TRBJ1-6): GAGVSQSPSNKVTEKGKDVELRCDPISGHTALYWYRQSLGQGLEFLIYFQGNSAPDKSGLPSDRFSAERTGGSVSTLTIQRTQQEDSAVYLCASRTVSGGNSPLHFGNGTRLTVT.

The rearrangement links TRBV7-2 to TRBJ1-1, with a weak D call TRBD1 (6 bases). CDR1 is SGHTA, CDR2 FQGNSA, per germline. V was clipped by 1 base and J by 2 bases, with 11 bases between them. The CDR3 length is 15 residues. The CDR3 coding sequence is TGTGCCAGCAGCTTAGAGGGACATCCTAACACTGAAGCTTTCTTT. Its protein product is CASSLEGHPNTEAFF.

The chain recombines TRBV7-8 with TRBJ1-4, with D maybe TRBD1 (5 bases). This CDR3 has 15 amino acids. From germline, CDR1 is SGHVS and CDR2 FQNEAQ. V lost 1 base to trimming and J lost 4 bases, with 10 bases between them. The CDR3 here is CASSLGQGNNEKLFF. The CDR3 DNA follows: TGTGCCAGCAGCTTAGGCCAGGGTAATAATGAAAAACTGTTTTTT.

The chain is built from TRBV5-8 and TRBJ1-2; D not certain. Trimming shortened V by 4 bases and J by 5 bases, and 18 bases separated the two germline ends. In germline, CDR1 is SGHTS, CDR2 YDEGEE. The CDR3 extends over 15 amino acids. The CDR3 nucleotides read TGTGCCAGCAGCCCCAGACGGGTTGAATTTTATGGCTACACCTTC. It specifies CASSPRRVEFYGYTF.

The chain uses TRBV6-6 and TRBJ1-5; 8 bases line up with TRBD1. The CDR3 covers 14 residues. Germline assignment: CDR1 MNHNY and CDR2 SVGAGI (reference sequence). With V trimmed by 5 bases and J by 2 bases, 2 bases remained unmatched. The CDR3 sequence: CASSDRGGNQPQHF. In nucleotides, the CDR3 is TGTGCCAGCAGTGACAGGGGTGGCAATCAGCCCCAGCATTTT.

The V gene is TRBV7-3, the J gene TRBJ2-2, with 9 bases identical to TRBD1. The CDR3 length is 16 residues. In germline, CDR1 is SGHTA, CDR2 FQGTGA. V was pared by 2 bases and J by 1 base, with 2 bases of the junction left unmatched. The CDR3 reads CASSLGGQGNTGELFF. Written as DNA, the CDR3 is TGTGCCAGCAGCTTAGGGGGACAGGGGAACACCGGGGAGCTGTTTTTT.

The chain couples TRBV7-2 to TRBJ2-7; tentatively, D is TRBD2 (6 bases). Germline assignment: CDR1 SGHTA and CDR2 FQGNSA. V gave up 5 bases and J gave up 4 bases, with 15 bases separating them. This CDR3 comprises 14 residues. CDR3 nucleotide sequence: TGTGCCAGCAGCCCGAAGGGGACTGCGTACGAGCAGTACTTC. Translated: CASSPKGTAYEQYF.

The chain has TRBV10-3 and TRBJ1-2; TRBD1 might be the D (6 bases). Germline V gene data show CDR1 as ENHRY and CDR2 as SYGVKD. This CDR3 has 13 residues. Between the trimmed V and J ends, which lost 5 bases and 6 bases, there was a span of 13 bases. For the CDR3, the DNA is TGTGCCATCAGTCCAACAGGGTTGGATGGCTACACCTTC. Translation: CAISPTGLDGYTF.

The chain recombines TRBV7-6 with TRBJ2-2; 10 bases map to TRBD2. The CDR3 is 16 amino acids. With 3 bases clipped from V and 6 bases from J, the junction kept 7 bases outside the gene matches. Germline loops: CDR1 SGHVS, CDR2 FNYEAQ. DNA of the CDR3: TGTGCCAGCAGCTTGACTCTTAGCGGGGGGTCCGGGGAGCTGTTTTTT. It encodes CASSLTLSGGSGELFF. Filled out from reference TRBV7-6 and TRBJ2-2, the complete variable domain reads GAGVSQSPRYKVTKRGQDVALRCDPISGHVSLYWYRQALGQGPEFLTYFNYEAQQDKSGLPNDRFSAERPEGSISTLTIQRTEQRDSAMYRCASSLTLSGGSGELFFGEGSRLTVL.

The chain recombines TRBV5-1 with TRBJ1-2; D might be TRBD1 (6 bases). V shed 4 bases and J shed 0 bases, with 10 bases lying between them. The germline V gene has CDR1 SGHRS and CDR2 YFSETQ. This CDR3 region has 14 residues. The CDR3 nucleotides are TGCGCCAGCAGCGTGACAGGATCTAACTATGGCTACACCTTC. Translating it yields CASSVTGSNYGYTF.

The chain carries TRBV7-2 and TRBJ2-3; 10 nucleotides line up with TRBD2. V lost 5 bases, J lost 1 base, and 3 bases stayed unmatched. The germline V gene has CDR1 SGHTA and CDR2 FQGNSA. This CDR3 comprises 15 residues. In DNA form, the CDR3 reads TGTGCCAGCAGCCTCGGACTAGCGGGCACAGATACGCAGTATTTT. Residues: CASSLGLAGTDTQYF.

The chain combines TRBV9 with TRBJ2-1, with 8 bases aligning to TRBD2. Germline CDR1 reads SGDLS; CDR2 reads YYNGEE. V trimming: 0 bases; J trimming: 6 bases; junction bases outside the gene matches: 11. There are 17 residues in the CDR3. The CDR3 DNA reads TGTGCCAGCAGCGTAGGAATCGGGGGGGCCTCGGGCAATGAGCAGTTCTTC. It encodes CASSVGIGGASGNEQFF.

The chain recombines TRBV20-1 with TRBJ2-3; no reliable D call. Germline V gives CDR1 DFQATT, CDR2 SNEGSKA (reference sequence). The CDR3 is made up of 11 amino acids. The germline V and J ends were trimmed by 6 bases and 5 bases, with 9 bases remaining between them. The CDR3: CSAPFVDTQYF. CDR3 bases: TGCAGTGCCCCGTTCGTAGATACGCAGTATTTT.

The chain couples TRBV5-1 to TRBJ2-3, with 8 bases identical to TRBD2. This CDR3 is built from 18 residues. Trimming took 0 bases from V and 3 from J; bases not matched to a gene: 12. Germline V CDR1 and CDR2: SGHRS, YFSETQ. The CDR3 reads CASSLGRGGQFRTDTQYF. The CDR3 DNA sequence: TGCGCCAGCAGCTTGGGACGGGGGGGCCAATTTCGAACAGATACGCAGTATTTT.

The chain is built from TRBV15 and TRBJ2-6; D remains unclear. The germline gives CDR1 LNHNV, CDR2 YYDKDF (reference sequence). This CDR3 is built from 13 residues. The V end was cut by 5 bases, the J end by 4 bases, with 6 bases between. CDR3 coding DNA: TGTGCCACCAGCTCGGAGGGGGCCAACGTCCTGACTTTC. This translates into CATSSEGANVLTF.

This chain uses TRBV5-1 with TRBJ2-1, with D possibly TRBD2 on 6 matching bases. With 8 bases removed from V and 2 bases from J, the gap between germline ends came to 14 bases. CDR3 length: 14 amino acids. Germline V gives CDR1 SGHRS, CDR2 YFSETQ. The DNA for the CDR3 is TGCGCCAGTTGGGGTCCGGGGGCCTACAATGAGCAGTTCTTC. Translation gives CASWGPGAYNEQFF.

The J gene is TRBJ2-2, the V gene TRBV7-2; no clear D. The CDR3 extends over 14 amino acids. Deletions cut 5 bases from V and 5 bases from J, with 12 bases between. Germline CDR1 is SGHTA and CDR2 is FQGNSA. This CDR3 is CASSPFEKTGELFF. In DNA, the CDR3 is TGTGCCAGCAGCCCCTTCGAGAAAACCGGGGAGCTGTTTTTT.

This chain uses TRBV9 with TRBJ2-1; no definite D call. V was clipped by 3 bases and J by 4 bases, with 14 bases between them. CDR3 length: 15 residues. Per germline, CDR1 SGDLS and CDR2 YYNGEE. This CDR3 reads CASSAQIENYNEQFF. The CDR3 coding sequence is TGTGCCAGCAGCGCACAGATAGAAAATTACAATGAGCAGTTCTTC. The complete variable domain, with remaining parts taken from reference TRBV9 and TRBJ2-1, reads DSGVTQTPKHLITATGQRVTLRCSPRSGDLSVYWYQQSLDQGLQFLIQYYNGEERAKGNILERFSAQQFPDLHSELNLSSLELGDSALYFCASSAQIENYNEQFFGPGTRLTVL.

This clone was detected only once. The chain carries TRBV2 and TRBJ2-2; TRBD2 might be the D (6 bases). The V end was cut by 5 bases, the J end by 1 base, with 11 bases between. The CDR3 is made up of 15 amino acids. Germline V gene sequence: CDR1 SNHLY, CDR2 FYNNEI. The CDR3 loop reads CASSPGLLNTGELFF. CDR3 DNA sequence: TGTGCCAGCAGTCCCGGACTATTGAACACCGGGGAGCTGTTTTTT.

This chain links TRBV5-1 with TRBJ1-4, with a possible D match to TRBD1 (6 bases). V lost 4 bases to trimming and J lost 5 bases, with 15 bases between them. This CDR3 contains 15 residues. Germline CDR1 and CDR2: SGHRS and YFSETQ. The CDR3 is CASSLSGELNEKLFF. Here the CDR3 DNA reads TGCGCCAGCAGCCTATCAGGGGAACTGAATGAAAAACTGTTTTTT.

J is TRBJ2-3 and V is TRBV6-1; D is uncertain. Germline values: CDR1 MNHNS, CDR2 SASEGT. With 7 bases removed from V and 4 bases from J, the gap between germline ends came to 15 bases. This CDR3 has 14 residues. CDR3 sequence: CASNDMGQADTQYF. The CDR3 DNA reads TGTGCCAGCAACGACATGGGTCAGGCAGATACGCAGTATTTT.

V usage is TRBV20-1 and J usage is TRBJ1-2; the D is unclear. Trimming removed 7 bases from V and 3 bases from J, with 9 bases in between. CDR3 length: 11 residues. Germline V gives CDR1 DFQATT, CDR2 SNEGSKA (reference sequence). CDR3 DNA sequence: TGCAGTGTCTTGTTAGACTATGGCTACACCTTC. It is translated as CSVLLDYGYTF.

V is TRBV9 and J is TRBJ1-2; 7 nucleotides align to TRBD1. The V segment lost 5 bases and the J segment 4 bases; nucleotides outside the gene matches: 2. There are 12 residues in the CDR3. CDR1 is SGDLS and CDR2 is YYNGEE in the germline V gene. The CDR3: CASRGTVYGYTF. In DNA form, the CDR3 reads TGTGCCAGCAGGGGGACAGTCTATGGCTACACCTTC.

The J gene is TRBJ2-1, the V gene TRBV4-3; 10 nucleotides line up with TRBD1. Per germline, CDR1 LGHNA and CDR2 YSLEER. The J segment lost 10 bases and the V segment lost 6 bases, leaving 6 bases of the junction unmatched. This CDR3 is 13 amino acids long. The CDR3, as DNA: TGCGCCAGCAGTCCGGGACAGGGGACCGAGCAGTTCTTC. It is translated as CASSPGQGTEQFF.

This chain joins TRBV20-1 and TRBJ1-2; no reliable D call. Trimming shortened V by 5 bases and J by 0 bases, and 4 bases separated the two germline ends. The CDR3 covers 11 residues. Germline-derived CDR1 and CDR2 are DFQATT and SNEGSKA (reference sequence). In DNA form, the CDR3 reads TGCAGTGCTGGCACTAACTATGGCTACACCTTC. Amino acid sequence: CSAGTNYGYTF.

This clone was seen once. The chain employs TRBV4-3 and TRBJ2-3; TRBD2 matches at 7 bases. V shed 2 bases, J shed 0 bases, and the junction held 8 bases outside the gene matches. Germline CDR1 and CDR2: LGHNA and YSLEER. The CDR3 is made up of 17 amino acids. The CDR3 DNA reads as TGCGCCAGCAGCCAAAGCCCAGCGGGGCATAGCACAGATACGCAGTATTTT. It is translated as CASSQSPAGHSTDTQYF.

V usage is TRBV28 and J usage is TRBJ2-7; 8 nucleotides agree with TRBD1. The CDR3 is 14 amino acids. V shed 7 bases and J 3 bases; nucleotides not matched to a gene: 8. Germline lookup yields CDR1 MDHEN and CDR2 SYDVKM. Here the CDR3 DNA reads TGTGCCAGCAACCTCCAGGGGGCGTACTACGAGCAGTACTTC. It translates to CASNLQGAYYEQYF. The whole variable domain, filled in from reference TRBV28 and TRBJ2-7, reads DVKVTQSSRYLVKRTGEKVFLECVQDMDHENMFWYRQDPGLGLRLIYFSYDVKMKEKGDIPEGYSVSREKKERFSLILESASTNQTSMYLCASNLQGAYYEQYFGPGTRLTVT.

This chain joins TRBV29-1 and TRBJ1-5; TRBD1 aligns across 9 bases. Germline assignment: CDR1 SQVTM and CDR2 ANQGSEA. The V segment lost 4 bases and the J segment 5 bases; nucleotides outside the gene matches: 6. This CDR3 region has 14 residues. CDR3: CSVAGTGLDQPQHF. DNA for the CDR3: TGCAGCGTTGCCGGGACAGGGTTGGATCAGCCCCAGCATTTT.